This T cell receptor (beta chain) was recorded in a study of T cells after yellow fever vaccination. UMIs and a universal primer site were added when TCR cDNA was made by 5'RACE template switching. TCRdb ran MiXCR on the 5' RACE reads and lists one entry per CDR3 protein. Here the sample spans 350,000 to 450,000 distinct CDR3 sequences, over 15% being singletons. This clonotype was counted only a few times. Its cognate antigen is unknown. V lost 1 base and J 3 bases, leaving 13 bases between the germline ends. CDR3 size: 15 residues. CDR1 and CDR2 from the germline V gene are SGHRS and YFSETQ. Whole-study findings and limits: Boosting was followed by the reappearance of most primary-vaccination clones (approximately 95% CD4, around 91% CD8). The secondary response was weaker but peaked faster, day 5 versus 15.

The starting material was PBMCs, obtained before the yellow fever booster vaccination. The rearrangement uses TRBV5-1 and TRBJ1-1; D remains ambiguous. This receptor was identified in a man aged 18 to 29 who received the YFV17D yellow fever vaccine. CDR3 coding DNA: TGCGCCAGCAGCTTGAATCCGGGCTTGCACACTGAAGCTTTCTTT. Translation gives CASSLNPGLHTEAFF.